The 12 T cell receptor beta chains in this list originate from one sample, sequenced in a study of CD8 T cells in ankylosing spondylitis. TCRdb used MiXCR to reprocess the 5' RACE reads, holding one entry per CDR3 protein. Of 300,000 to 350,000 distinct CDR3 sequences listed, approximately 10% are singletons. Sequencing input: blood, either unsorted or a sorted T cell fraction (not recorded which). These receptors all come from a female donor with ankylosing spondylitis or in good health (not recorded which).

This clonotype was observed at least ten times. The chain carries TRBV20-1 and TRBJ2-7, with D perhaps given as TRBD1 or TRBD2 (5 bases each). CDR3 length: 12 residues. Trimming took off 8 bases at V and 3 bases at J, with 14 bases between the two ends. Germline CDR1 is DFQATT and CDR2 is SNEGSKA (reference sequence). The CDR3 loop reads CSLGTKLYEQYF. CDR3 nucleotide sequence: TGCAGTCTCGGGACCAAGCTCTACGAGCAGTACTTC.

This clonotype was seen repeatedly, ten times or more. The V gene is TRBV20-1, the J gene TRBJ2-2; 14 nucleotides match TRBD2. CDR1 and CDR2 from the germline V gene are DFQATT and SNEGSKA (reference sequence). With V trimmed by 3 bases and J by 1 base, 13 bases remained unmatched. The CDR3 has 20 amino acids. In DNA form, the CDR3 reads TGCAGTGCTAGGTGGAGGTTGGGACTAGCGGGAGCCTTGAACACCGGGGAGCTGTTTTTT. This gives the protein CSARWRLGLAGALNTGELFF.

This sequence joins TRBV7-8 and TRBJ2-1; a weak D match, TRBD1 (5 bases). The germline CDR1 and CDR2 sequences are SGHVS and FQNEAQ. This CDR3 region has 16 residues. V was shortened by 5 bases and J by 2 bases, with 16 bases between the two germline ends. CDR3 amino acids: CASSLVELGAYNEQFF. DNA of the CDR3: TGTGCCAGCAGCCTAGTTGAGTTAGGGGCCTACAATGAGCAGTTCTTC.

This clonotype was seen a handful of times. V gene TRBV14 combines with J gene TRBJ2-1; 8 nucleotides align to TRBD2. Germline V gene sequence: CDR1 SGHDN, CDR2 FVKESK. The CDR3 extends over 14 amino acids. V trimming: 4 bases; J trimming: 9 bases; junction bases outside the gene matches: 8. The CDR3 sequence: CASSPGLAGFEQFF. The CDR3 bases are TGTGCCAGCAGCCCCGGATTAGCGGGGTTTGAGCAGTTCTTC. The variable domain in full, completed from reference TRBV14 and TRBJ2-1, reads EAGVTQFPSHSVIEKGQTVTLRCDPISGHDNLYWYRRVMGKEIKFLLHFVKESKQDESGMPNNRFLAERTGGTYSTLKVQPAELEDSGVYFCASSPGLAGFEQFFGPGTRLTVL.

This clonotype was observed at least ten times. The rearrangement joins TRBV5-6 to TRBJ2-7, with a possible D match to TRBD1 (6 bases). CDR1 SGHDT and CDR2 YYEEEE come from the germline V gene. Trimming pared 0 bases from V and 7 bases from J, leaving 17 bases between. The CDR3 runs to 15 residues. CDR3 sequence (DNA): TGTGCCAGCAGCTTGGTGGGGGCCCTCAGGATGGAGCAGTACTTC. This codes for CASSLVGALRMEQYF.

This clonotype was picked up a small number of times. V usage is TRBV19 and J usage is TRBJ1-2; tentative D call: TRBD1 (5 bases). The CDR3 is made up of 14 amino acids. V was clipped by 6 bases and J by 3 bases, with 14 bases between them. Germline V CDR1 and CDR2: LNHDA, SQIVND (reference sequence). As DNA, the CDR3 is TGTGCCAGTAGCCCGGGACCGGAATACTATGGCTACACCTTC. Protein product: CASSPGPEYYGYTF.

By sample fraction, this clonotype is medium-sized. The chain uses TRBV5-1 and TRBJ1-1; TRBD1 might be the D (6 bases). The germline V gene encodes CDR1 SGHRS and CDR2 YFSETQ. CDR3 length: 15 amino acids. Trimming cost V 6 bases and J 4 bases, with 19 bases left between them. In DNA, the CDR3 is TGCGCCAGCATGGAGACAGATCGCAGGGGCACTGAAGCTTTCTTT. Protein: CASMETDRRGTEAFF.

The chain employs TRBV3-1 and TRBJ2-7; D remains ambiguous. V was pared by 4 bases and J by 6 bases, with 10 bases between. From germline, CDR1 is LGHDT and CDR2 YNNKEL (reference sequence). This CDR3 contains 12 residues. CDR3 DNA sequence: TGTGCCAGCAGCCTCAGAAGTCTCGAGCAGTACTTC. Protein: CASSLRSLEQYF.

The chain is built from TRBV29-1 and TRBJ2-1, with D perhaps assigned TRBD1 or TRBD2 (5 bases each). V was clipped by 7 bases and J by 7 bases, with 20 bases between them. The CDR3 contains 14 residues. Germline V gene lookup returns CDR1 SQVTM and CDR2 ANQGSEA. CDR3 nucleotide sequence: TGCAGCGGGACGGGACCCCTCTTAAGGAATGAGCAGTTCTTC. Protein product: CSGTGPLLRNEQFF.

This clonotype has more than one count but fewer than ten. V and J are TRBV7-9 and TRBJ1-1; 7 bases fit TRBD1. The length of the CDR3 is 13 residues. Trimming removed 6 bases from V and 8 bases from J; junction bases left unmatched: 9. From germline, CDR1 is SEHNR and CDR2 FQNEAQ (reference sequence). CDR3 loop: CASSPTGAPEAFF. The CDR3 bases are TGTGCCAGCAGTCCTACAGGGGCCCCCGAAGCTTTCTTT.

This clonotype was observed at least ten times. The chain combines TRBV5-1 with TRBJ2-1, with a tentative D call TRBD1 (5 bases). This CDR3 comprises 14 residues. In germline, CDR1 is SGHRS, CDR2 YFSETQ. V was clipped by 1 base and J by 9 bases, with 14 bases between them. The CDR3 here is CASSLRTDQGEQFF. The CDR3 DNA is TGCGCCAGCAGCTTGAGGACGGACCAGGGTGAGCAGTTCTTC.

This clonotype was seen a handful of times. The genes are TRBV10-3 and TRBJ2-3; D might be TRBD2 (6 bases). The germline V and J ends were trimmed by 10 bases and 6 bases, with 11 bases remaining between them. The CDR3 spans 11 residues. CDR1 and CDR2 from the germline V gene are ENHRY and SYGVKD. CDR3 bases: TGTGCCACGGGCGGAGGGGATACGCAGTATTTT. Its translation: CATGGGDTQYF.